This is a list of T cell receptor beta chains from one sample in a study of blood T cell repertoires in COVID-19. The data were produced by immunoSEQ multiplex PCR, yet TCRdb's version contains in-frame clones alone and is incomplete. The data show around 180,000 clones, with 83% seen just once and less than 2% held by the top ten. The sample consisted of peripheral blood. These receptors came from a human donor in a cohort sampled during active COVID-19. CDR3s leave out the opening cysteine and the closing phenylalanine or tryptophan. Each record gives: J gene, clone size, V gene, CDR3 protein. Where a row states a size, it is once, few, many or the class of an expanded clone; other rows omit it.

TRBJ2-1	.	TRBV27	ASSLTGGGQF
TRBJ1-2	.	TRBV18	ASSPGGNYGYT
TRBJ1-5	.	TRBV5-6	ASSHDRDQPQH
TRBJ2-7	.	TRBV4-2	ASSQDQRGPYEQY
TRBJ2-7	.	TRBV10-3	AISEGQIYEQY
TRBJ1-1	.	TRBV20-1	SASRGITEAF
TRBJ2-3	once	TRBV7-9	ASSPLGLARMPDTQY
TRBJ1-3	.	TRBV10-3	AISESTASGNTIY
TRBJ1-1	.	TRBV3-1/TRBV3-2	ASSQVEGSTEAF
TRBJ2-7	.	TRBV6-2/TRBV6-3	ASSSEGYYEQY
TRBJ2-7	.	TRBV5-4	ASSRDSGSKNEQY
TRBJ1-1	.	TRBV19	ASSTLWDRGQNTEAF
TRBJ1-2	.	TRBV5-1	ASRTDNYGYT
TRBJ1-1	.	TRBV4-3	ASSQERRTGENTEAF
TRBJ2-7	once	TRBV6-2/TRBV6-3	ASSPGTSGIFSYEQY
TRBJ2-6	.	TRBV28	ASSPSGGISGANVLT
TRBJ1-3	.	TRBV19	ASSVQGSGNTIY
TRBJ2-7	.	TRBV19	ASSILAGVGEQY
TRBJ2-2	few	TRBV11-2	ASSLDQGIANTGELF
TRBJ2-7	.	TRBV6-2/TRBV6-3	ASSYRGGILSYEQY